The 24 T cell receptor beta chains presented below share a single source sample, sequenced in a study of blood T cell repertoires in COVID-19. Assay: immunoSEQ multiplex PCR; the TCRdb copy retains only in-frame clones and omits some. The sample records hundreds of thousands of clones, roughly 89% being singletons. Sequencing used PBMCs or T cells enriched from blood (not recorded which). The receptors come from a woman younger than 30 who had recovered from COVID-19.

V is TRBV4-3 and J is TRBJ1-2; 7 bases align to TRBD1. CDR1 is LGHNA and CDR2 is YSLEER in the germline V gene. Trimming cost V 1 base and J 4 bases; bases outside gene matches: 0. This CDR3 has 13 residues. The DNA for the CDR3 is TGCGCCAGCAGCCAAGCAGGGGGCTATGGCTACACCTTC. Its translation is CASSQAGGYGYTF.

The chain recombines TRBV7-9 with TRBJ2-6; 7 bases line up with TRBD1. The CDR3 totals 18 residues. V shed 4 bases and J 0 bases; nucleotides not matched to a gene: 9. Looked up from germline, CDR1 is SEHNR and CDR2 is FQNEAQ (reference sequence). In nucleotides, the CDR3 is TGTGCCAGCAGCTACCCCGGGACAGCACTCTCTGGGGCCAACGTCCTGACTTTC. Its protein product is CASSYPGTALSGANVLTF. Full variable domain (remainder filled in from reference TRBV7-9 and TRBJ2-6): DTGVSQNPRHKITKRGQNVTFRCDPISEHNRLYWYRQTLGQGPEFLTYFQNEAQLEKSRLLSDRFSAERPKGSFSTLEIQRTEQGDSAMYLCASSYPGTALSGANVLTFGAGSRLTVL.

The V and J genes are TRBV4-3 and TRBJ1-2; TRBD1 might be the D (5 bases). V was trimmed by 0 bases and J by 6 bases, leaving 14 bases between them. This CDR3 is built from 15 residues. From germline, CDR1 is LGHNA and CDR2 YSLEER. The CDR3 coding sequence is TGCGCCAGCAGCCAAGATTGGCCAGGGTCGGATGGCTACACCTTC. Translating gives CASSQDWPGSDGYTF.

The gene calls are TRBV2 and TRBJ2-5; D ambiguous. The CDR3 is 14 amino acids. Germline V lookup: CDR1 SNHLY, CDR2 FYNNEI. Trimming took 10 bases from V and 2 from J, leaving 17 bases between them. This CDR3 is CATLVEQMQETQYF. The CDR3 region has the DNA TGTGCCACCCTGGTGGAGCAAATGCAAGAGACCCAGTACTTC.

The chain uses TRBV14 and TRBJ2-6, with no clear D. This CDR3 contains 16 residues. The germline V gene encodes CDR1 SGHDN and CDR2 FVKESK. V shed 1 base and J shed 0 bases, with 7 bases lying between them. The CDR3 spells CASSQARSSGANVLTF. The CDR3 DNA reads TGTGCCAGCAGCCAAGCTCGTAGCTCTGGGGCCAACGTCCTGACTTTC.

The chain combines TRBV28 with TRBJ2-1, with TRBD2 identical over 7 bases. Germline-derived CDR1 and CDR2 are MDHEN and SYDVKM. The CDR3 length is 14 residues. Trimming removed 3 bases from V and 6 bases from J; junction bases left unmatched: 5. The chain's CDR3 is CASSFGGELNEQFF. In DNA form, the CDR3 reads TGTGCCAGCAGTTTTGGGGGGGAGCTCAATGAGCAGTTCTTC.

This clone was detected only once. This chain connects TRBV7-9 to TRBJ1-3, with 7 bases aligning to TRBD1. The CDR3 has 18 residues. Germline CDR1 and CDR2: SEHNR and FQNEAQ (reference sequence). The ends lost 2 bases at V and 4 bases at J; junction bases unmatched: 14. The CDR3 nucleotides read TGTGCCAGCAGCTTAAACCGCCCCTCGGACAGGATGGGAAACACCATATATTTT. Translating it yields CASSLNRPSDRMGNTIYF.

V and J are TRBV4-2 and TRBJ2-7; 14 bases match TRBD2. There are 17 residues in the CDR3. Per the germline V gene, CDR1 is LGHNA and CDR2 is YNFKEQ. The V gene end was trimmed by 0 bases and the J gene end by 5 bases; junction bases not matched to a gene: 6. CDR3 coding DNA: TGTGCCAGCAGCCAAGAAACATGGACTAGCGGGAGGAACGAGCAGTACTTC. It yields the protein CASSQETWTSGRNEQYF.

This clone was seen just once. Other DNA sequences in this specimen translate into the identical CDR3. The J gene is TRBJ1-3, the V gene TRBV7-6; no firm D call. Germline V gene sequence: CDR1 SGHVS, CDR2 FNYEAQ. V was clipped by 6 bases and J by 0 bases, with 9 bases between them. This CDR3 spans 14 amino acids. CDR3 sequence: CASSSGGSGNTIYF. The CDR3 DNA follows: TGTGCCAGCAGTTCAGGAGGCTCTGGAAACACCATATATTTT.

This chain connects TRBV27 to TRBJ2-7; TRBD1 matches 8 bases. CDR1 MNHEY and CDR2 SMNVEV come from the germline V gene (reference sequence). V was pared by 6 bases and J by 4 bases, with 5 bases of the junction left unmatched. The length of the CDR3 is 13 residues. In DNA, the CDR3 is TGTGCCAGCAGACACGGACAGGGATACGAGCAGTACTTC. This translates into CASRHGQGYEQYF.

This clone was counted a single time. This sequence joins TRBV5-1 and TRBJ1-1; no clear D. There are 13 residues in the CDR3. Trimming pared 0 bases from V and 7 bases from J, leaving 10 bases between. The germline V gene has CDR1 SGHRS and CDR2 YFSETQ. The CDR3 sequence: CASSLEVGLEAFF. In DNA, the CDR3 is TGCGCCAGCAGCTTGGAGGTGGGCCTTGAAGCTTTCTTT.

This CDR3 reads CASSRGTDNSPLHF. CDR3 sequence (DNA): TGTGCCAGCAGTCGCGGGACTGATAATTCACCCCTCCACTTT. The chain couples TRBV6-4 to TRBJ1-6, with D perhaps TRBD1 (5 bases). Germline V lookup: CDR1 MRHNA, CDR2 SNTAGT. V was pared by 5 bases and J by 5 bases, with 10 bases between. CDR3 length: 14 amino acids.

The rearrangement uses TRBV7-9 and TRBJ2-7; 15 positions agree with TRBD2. The CDR3 runs to 19 residues. The V segment lost 4 bases and the J segment 2 bases; nucleotides outside the gene matches: 12. Germline V lookup: CDR1 SEHNR, CDR2 FQNEAQ (reference sequence). The CDR3 DNA reads as TGTGCCAGCAGCTCGGGACTAGCGGGAGGCGTGCAGTCCACCTACGAGCAGTACTTC. It yields the protein CASSSGLAGGVQSTYEQYF.

The gene calls are TRBV27 and TRBJ2-7, with TRBD2 identical over 16 bases. Looked up from germline, CDR1 is MNHEY and CDR2 is SMNVEV (reference sequence). The V and J ends lost 2 bases and 3 bases, in that order; junction bases with no gene match: 16. The CDR3 has 21 residues. The DNA of the CDR3 is TGTGCCAGCAGTTTAGGCCCCCGGCCCCCGGGACTAGCGGGAGGGGACTACGAGCAGTACTTC. Encoded protein: CASSLGPRPPGLAGGDYEQYF.

This rearrangement joins TRBV5-1 to TRBJ2-1; no clear D gene. Trimming removed 0 bases at V and 7 bases at J, with 14 bases between. This CDR3 is 15 amino acids long. Germline V lookup: CDR1 SGHRS, CDR2 YFSETQ. CDR3 loop: CASSLVWASPNEQFF. The CDR3 DNA is TGCGCCAGCAGCTTGGTCTGGGCATCCCCAAATGAGCAGTTCTTC.

The rearrangement links TRBV3-1 (or the pseudogene TRBV3-2) to TRBJ2-5; 7 bases are shared with TRBD1. Germline CDR1 LGHDT, CDR2 YNNKEL (reference sequence). Trimming removed 3 bases from V and 3 bases from J; junction bases left unmatched: 4. CDR3 size: 14 residues. The CDR3 loop reads CASSHSQGEETQYF. In nucleotides, the CDR3 is TGTGCCAGCAGCCACAGCCAGGGGGAAGAGACCCAGTACTTC.

The gene calls are TRBV12-3 or TRBV12-4 and TRBJ1-2; tentatively, D is TRBD1 (6 bases). Trimming took 10 bases from V and 1 from J, leaving 13 bases between them. The CDR3 extends over 13 amino acids. In nucleotides, the CDR3 is TGTGCCATCCGGACAGAACTTAACTATGGCTACACCTTC. Translation: CAIRTELNYGYTF.

In nucleotides, the CDR3 is TGTGCCAGCAGCGGCAGTGCGGAGCCCCAGCATTTT. It is translated as CASSGSAEPQHF. This chain joins TRBV21-1 and TRBJ1-5. TRBV21-1 is noted as a pseudogene. The CDR3 runs 12 residues.

The table lists this clone with a few counts. The chain links TRBV29-1 to TRBJ1-1, with D possibly being TRBD1 (6 bases). Germline values: CDR1 SQVTM, CDR2 ANQGSEA. The CDR3 sequence is 14 residues long. Trimming removed 5 bases from V and 3 bases from J, with 16 bases in between. The CDR3 is CSVQPRSGDTEAFF. In DNA form, the CDR3 reads TGCAGCGTTCAGCCACGCTCAGGGGACACTGAAGCTTTCTTT.

J is TRBJ2-7 and V is TRBV6-2 or TRBV6-3; tentative D call: TRBD2 (6 bases). The V gene's germline CDR1 is MNHEY and CDR2 SVGEGT. V dropped 2 bases and J dropped 6 bases, with 17 bases sitting between them. The CDR3 spans 15 residues. In nucleotides, the CDR3 is TGTGCCAGCAGTTACGGTGCCGGGACTGAGGGCGAGCAGTACTTC. This translates into CASSYGAGTEGEQYF.

The rearrangement links TRBV15 to TRBJ2-7; 8 bases are shared with TRBD1. Germline V gene sequence: CDR1 LNHNV, CDR2 YYDKDF (reference sequence). There are 15 residues in the CDR3. With V trimmed by 1 base and J by 4 bases, 6 bases remained unmatched. The chain's CDR3 is CATSRGAGGIYEQYF. DNA of the CDR3: TGTGCCACCAGCAGAGGGGCAGGGGGCATATACGAGCAGTACTTC.

This chain joins TRBV7-7 and TRBJ2-5; tentatively, D is TRBD1 (7 bases). This CDR3 region has 14 residues. With 1 base removed from V and 4 bases from J, the gap between germline ends came to 10 bases. Germline CDR1 SSHAT, CDR2 FNYEAQ (reference sequence). The CDR3 sequence: CASSLGGTVETQYF. Here the CDR3 DNA reads TGTGCCAGCAGCTTAGGCGGGACAGTAGAGACCCAGTACTTC.

The J gene is TRBJ1-1, the V gene TRBV10-3, with TRBD1 identical over 9 bases. This CDR3 has 15 amino acids. V was clipped by 4 bases and J by 4 bases; unmatched bases: 7. The germline gives CDR1 ENHRY, CDR2 SYGVKD. The DNA for the CDR3 is TGTGCCATCAGTGTACGGGACAGGGAGGGCACTGAAGCTTTCTTT. This sequence encodes CAISVRDREGTEAFF.

The V gene is TRBV19, the J gene TRBJ1-2; 10 bases align to TRBD1. The CDR3 covers 15 residues. With 6 bases clipped from V and 0 bases from J, the junction kept 4 bases outside the gene matches. Germline values: CDR1 LNHDA, CDR2 SQIVND (reference sequence). CDR3 amino acids: CASSPDRGTNYGYTF. The CDR3 DNA sequence: TGTGCCAGTAGCCCGGACAGGGGGACTAACTATGGCTACACCTTC.